The clone carrying this T cell receptor beta chain was seen just once. Its matching antigen is unknown. Germline and junction disagree at one end, which may indicate a read error. Germline V gives CDR1 MNHNS, CDR2 SASEGT. The CDR3 length is 16 residues. TCRdb reprocessed the RT-PCR reads via MiXCR and lists one record per CDR3 protein. Here the sample spans 200,000 to 300,000 distinct CDR3 sequences, 12% being singletons. This sample was included in a study of response to subunit inactivated influenza vaccine. Study-wide points: Authors suggested each seasonal flu vaccination may recruit only limited numbers of new T cells.

This receptor was taken from a man aged 45-60 years who received an inactivated influenza vaccine. V gene TRBV6-1 combines with J gene TRBJ2-3, with 16 nucleotides matching TRBD2. Sequenced here: non-naive T cells sorted from PBMCs, sampled around 14 days before vaccination. The CDR3 protein is CASSGTSGGATETQYF. The CDR3 DNA reads as TGTGCCAGCTCCGGGACTAGCGGGGGGGCCACAGAGACGCAGTATTTT.